The rows below give T cell receptor beta chains drawn from one sample of a study of T cell repertoires in cytomegalovirus infection. TCRdb processed the reads anew with MiXCR; each CDR3 protein has one entry. The sample shows 180,000 or so distinct CDR3 sequences, approximately 18% of them seen only once. The sample taken for sequencing was CD8+ T cells from PBMCs. These receptors originate from a human donor in good health (CMV status not recorded). Some clones in this sample may be carry-over from other donors' samples. CDR3s include the opening cysteine and the closing phenylalanine or tryptophan. Each record gives: D gene, V gene, clone size, CDR3 length, J gene, CDR3 protein, CDR3 DNA. The D gene is left open where the match is weak. Clone size appears in some rows only: once, few, many, or a class for an expanded clone.

D: TRBD2
V: TRBV9
size: few
length: 16
J: TRBJ2-1
CDR3: CASSVATRGGGNEQFF
DNA: TGTGCCAGCAGCGTAGCTACACGCGGGGGGGGCAATGAGCAGTTCTTC

D: .
V: TRBV7-8
size: .
length: 14
J: TRBJ2-1
CDR3: CASSLYDTGHEQFF
DNA: TGTGCCAGCAGCTTATATGATACGGGACACGAGCAGTTCTTC

D: .
V: TRBV7-2
size: .
length: 12
J: TRBJ2-1
CDR3: CASSPSGTRQFF
DNA: TGTGCCAGCAGCCCCTCCGGGACACGCCAGTTCTTC

D: .
V: TRBV12-3/TRBV12-4
size: .
length: 14
J: TRBJ2-7
CDR3: CASSTDTLLYEQYF
DNA: TGTGCCAGCAGCACCGACACCTTACTTTACGAGCAGTACTTC

D: .
V: TRBV7-2
size: many
length: 17
J: TRBJ2-2
CDR3: CASSLEGGAPNTGELFF
DNA: TGTGCCAGCAGCTTAGAAGGTGGTGCACCGAACACCGGGGAGCTGTTTTTT

D: .
V: TRBV10-3
size: .
length: 14
J: TRBJ1-1
CDR3: CAISEGAKGAEAFF
DNA: TGTGCCATCAGTGAGGGGGCTAAGGGGGCTGAAGCTTTCTTT

D: .
V: TRBV6-1
size: few
length: 15
J: TRBJ1-3
CDR3: CASSEELYSGNTIYF
DNA: TGTGCCAGCAGTGAAGAACTGTACTCTGGAAACACCATATATTTT

D: .
V: TRBV7-2
size: many
length: 13
J: TRBJ2-7
CDR3: CASRPPTHYEQYF
DNA: TGTGCCAGCAGACCCCCAACCCACTACGAGCAGTACTTC

D: .
V: TRBV6-2/TRBV6-3
size: .
length: 15
J: TRBJ1-1
CDR3: CASSYQGWRNTEAFF
DNA: TGTGCCAGCAGTTACCAGGGGTGGAGGAACACTGAAGCTTTCTTT

D: .
V: TRBV5-1
size: .
length: 13
J: TRBJ2-2
CDR3: CASSGQRAGELFF
DNA: TGCGCCAGCAGCGGTCAGCGGGCCGGGGAGCTGTTTTTT

D: .
V: TRBV14
size: few
length: 15
J: TRBJ2-7
CDR3: CASSQDIGLNKWQYF
DNA: TGTGCCAGCAGCCAAGATATCGGGCTTAATAAATGGCAGTACTTC

D: TRBD1
V: TRBV12-3/TRBV12-4
size: .
length: 14
J: TRBJ2-1
CDR3: CASVPTGPYNEQFF
DNA: TGTGCCAGCGTACCGACAGGGCCCTACAATGAGCAGTTCTTC

D: TRBD1
V: TRBV12-3/TRBV12-4
size: few
length: 21
J: TRBJ2-5
CDR3: CASRQPPTDRGHHPLQETQYF
DNA: TGTGCCAGCAGGCAACCCCCCACCGACAGGGGCCATCACCCCCTCCAAGAGACCCAGTACTTC

D: .
V: TRBV12-3/TRBV12-4
size: few
length: 11
J: TRBJ1-1
CDR3: CASRTSTEAFF
DNA: TGTGCCAGCAGGACGAGCACTGAAGCTTTCTTT

D: TRBD1
V: TRBV28
size: few
length: 17
J: TRBJ1-4
CDR3: CASSQTGQGLLREKLFF
DNA: TGTGCCAGCAGTCAGACCGGACAGGGCCTTTTGAGGGAAAAACTGTTTTTT

D: .
V: TRBV2
size: medium-sized
length: 10
J: TRBJ1-1
CDR3: CASSDSPAFF
DNA: TGTGCCAGCAGTGACTCTCCAGCTTTCTTT

D: TRBD2
V: TRBV6-6
size: few
length: 15
J: TRBJ2-7
CDR3: CASSYSASGTYEQYF
DNA: TGTGCCAGCAGTTACTCGGCTAGCGGGACCTACGAGCAGTACTTC

D: .
V: TRBV7-9
size: .
length: 14
J: TRBJ2-5
CDR3: CASSVGTANLSQYF
DNA: TGTGCCAGCAGCGTCGGGACGGCTAATCTCTCCCAGTACTTC

D: .
V: TRBV2
size: .
length: 14
J: TRBJ2-3
CDR3: CASSEGDITDTQYF
DNA: TGTGCCAGCAGTGAAGGGGATATTACAGATACGCAGTATTTT

D: TRBD2
V: TRBV4-1
size: .
length: 16
J: TRBJ2-7
CDR3: CASSQDLPAGGYEQYF
DNA: TGCGCCAGCAGCCAAGATCTACCAGCGGGGGGGTACGAGCAGTACTTC

D: .
V: TRBV28
size: few
length: 13
J: TRBJ1-1
CDR3: CASTPGGRLGAFF
DNA: TGTGCCAGCACCCCTGGGGGGCGTTTGGGAGCTTTCTTT

D: .
V: TRBV27
size: .
length: 11
J: TRBJ2-1
CDR3: CASTGGNEQFF
DNA: TGTGCCAGCACTGGGGGGAATGAGCAGTTCTTC

D: .
V: TRBV7-9
size: .
length: 11
J: TRBJ1-1
CDR3: CASSQTGEAFF
DNA: TGTGCCAGCAGCCAAACAGGGGAAGCTTTCTTT

D: .
V: TRBV10-3
size: .
length: 13
J: TRBJ2-7
CDR3: CAISEWPAYEQYF
DNA: TGTGCCATCAGTGAATGGCCAGCCTACGAGCAGTACTTC

D: TRBD1
V: TRBV7-9
size: .
length: 17
J: TRBJ2-1
CDR3: CASTPGQGSSSYNEQFF
DNA: TGTGCCAGCACCCCGGGACAGGGGAGTTCATCCTACAATGAGCAGTTCTTC

D: TRBD1
V: TRBV7-2
size: many
length: 15
J: TRBJ2-3
CDR3: CASSSLTGEEDTQYF
DNA: TGTGCCAGCAGCTCCTTGACAGGGGAGGAAGATACGCAGTATTTT

D: .
V: TRBV29-1
size: .
length: 14
J: TRBJ1-1
CDR3: CSVEGDRANTEAFF
DNA: TGCAGCGTTGAGGGGGACCGTGCGAACACTGAAGCTTTCTTT

D: .
V: TRBV20-1
size: few
length: 13
J: TRBJ2-7
CDR3: CSATLGTSYEQYF
DNA: TGCAGTGCGACACTTGGAACTTCCTACGAGCAGTACTTC

D: .
V: TRBV2
size: few
length: 15
J: TRBJ2-1
CDR3: CASNPGVSSYNEQFF
DNA: TGTGCCAGCAACCCGGGCGTGAGCTCCTACAATGAGCAGTTCTTC

D: .
V: TRBV6-2/TRBV6-3
size: .
length: 15
J: TRBJ2-7
CDR3: CASSYDAGSSYEQYF
DNA: TGTGCCAGCAGTTACGACGCGGGCAGCTCCTACGAGCAGTACTTC

D: TRBD1
V: TRBV7-9
size: few
length: 14
J: TRBJ1-4
CDR3: CASSSGTASEKLFF
DNA: TGTGCCAGCAGTTCCGGGACAGCCTCTGAAAAACTGTTTTTT

D: TRBD1
V: TRBV7-9
size: .
length: 14
J: TRBJ2-2
CDR3: CASSSRDRAGELFF
DNA: TGTGCCAGCAGCTCCCGGGACAGGGCCGGGGAGCTGTTTTTT

D: .
V: TRBV7-2
size: few
length: 13
J: TRBJ1-3
CDR3: CASTLGAGNTIYF
DNA: TGTGCCAGCACCTTAGGGGCTGGAAACACCATATATTTT

D: .
V: TRBV7-9
size: .
length: 16
J: TRBJ1-5
CDR3: CASSLEPTGGGQPQHF
DNA: TGTGCCAGCAGCTTAGAACCGACGGGGGGTGGGCAGCCCCAGCATTTT

D: TRBD1
V: TRBV7-6
size: .
length: 14
J: TRBJ1-1
CDR3: CASSLPGGLTEAFF
DNA: TGTGCCAGCAGCTTACCAGGGGGACTCACTGAAGCTTTCTTT

D: .
V: TRBV7-9
size: many
length: 14
J: TRBJ2-2
CDR3: CASRGWDYTGELFF
DNA: TGTGCCAGCAGGGGCTGGGACTACACCGGGGAGCTGTTTTTT

D: .
V: TRBV4-2
size: few
length: 16
J: TRBJ2-7
CDR3: CASSQPQPTSSYEQYF
DNA: TGTGCCAGCAGCCAACCACAGCCGACTAGCTCCTACGAGCAGTACTTC

D: .
V: TRBV7-3
size: .
length: 15
J: TRBJ2-1
CDR3: CASSRVRSSYNEQFF
DNA: TGTGCCAGCAGCCGAGTCCGGAGCTCCTACAATGAGCAGTTCTTC

D: TRBD1
V: TRBV6-2/TRBV6-3
size: few
length: 15
J: TRBJ1-1
CDR3: CASSYRDRALFEAFF
DNA: TGTGCCAGCAGTTACCGGGACAGGGCACTTTTTGAAGCTTTCTTT

D: .
V: TRBV7-6
size: few
length: 16
J: TRBJ1-1
CDR3: CASSLRPDGMNTEAFF
DNA: TGTGCCAGCAGCTTAAGACCGGACGGGATGAACACTGAAGCTTTCTTT

D: .
V: TRBV11-2
size: .
length: 15
J: TRBJ1-2
CDR3: CASSLASGSFYGYTF
DNA: TGTGCCAGCAGCTTAGCAAGCGGGTCCTTCTATGGCTACACCTTC

D: .
V: TRBV4-1
size: .
length: 15
J: TRBJ1-1
CDR3: CASRFQGDLNTEAFF
DNA: TGCGCCAGCAGGTTCCAGGGCGACCTGAACACTGAAGCTTTCTTT

D: TRBD2
V: TRBV7-2
size: many
length: 15
J: TRBJ2-3
CDR3: CASSFEAGVADTQYF
DNA: TGTGCCAGCAGCTTCGAAGCGGGGGTGGCAGATACGCAGTATTTT

D: .
V: TRBV27
size: few
length: 17
J: TRBJ2-2
CDR3: CASSPPGGDPNTGELFF
DNA: TGTGCCAGCAGTCCGCCTGGAGGGGACCCCAACACCGGGGAGCTGTTTTTT

D: .
V: TRBV29-1
size: .
length: 15
J: TRBJ1-4
CDR3: CSVEAWVGTNEKLFF
DNA: TGCAGCGTTGAAGCCTGGGTAGGAACTAATGAAAAACTGTTTTTT